This T cell receptor beta chain was captured by sequencing in a study of tumor T cells in aggressive B-cell lymphoma. Produced via immunoSEQ multiplex PCR; TCRdb's table is partial and in-frame only. The table lists under 6,500 clones, approximately 86% of them singletons. This CDR3 comprises 14 residues. Germline V gene lookup returns CDR1 SGHDT and CDR2 YYEEEE. Unmatched junction bases numbered 6, after V lost 4 bases and J lost 5 bases. The clonotype was recovered from an adult with diffuse large B cell lymphoma. V usage is TRBV5-6 and J usage is TRBJ2-7, with 10 bases matching TRBD1. Sequencing input: tumor tissue. Here the CDR3 reads CASSPRDRGHEQYF. The CDR3 DNA follows: TGTGCCAGCAGCCCCCGGGACAGGGGCCACGAGCAGTACTTC.